Below, 7 T cell receptor beta chains from the same sample are listed, as sequenced in a study of blood T cell repertoires in COVID-19. The data were produced by immunoSEQ multiplex PCR, yet TCRdb's version contains in-frame clones alone and is incomplete. Here the sample spans around 100,000 clones, roughly 91% being singletons. The sample taken for sequencing was peripheral blood. The receptors shown here come from a human donor in a cohort sampled during active COVID-19.

This chain joins TRBV6-5 and TRBJ2-1; 7 bases agree with TRBD2. Trimming removed 7 bases from V and 10 bases from J; junction bases left unmatched: 13. Germline CDR1 and CDR2: MNHEY and SVGAGI. The CDR3 spans 14 residues. CDR3 coding DNA: TGTGCCAGCAATCAGGGAGAGGCGGGAGACGAGCAGTTCTTC. Translated: CASNQGEAGDEQFF.

The chain employs TRBV7-8 and TRBJ2-5, with 14 bases matching TRBD2. Germline V gives CDR1 SGHVS, CDR2 FQNEAQ. V gave up 3 bases and J gave up 4 bases; unmatched junction bases: 7. The CDR3 loop spans 17 amino acids. The CDR3 protein is CASSFMTSGGAVETQYF. The CDR3 DNA follows: TGTGCCAGCAGCTTCATGACTAGCGGGGGGGCGGTAGAGACCCAGTACTTC.

This chain uses TRBV2 with TRBJ2-7; D gene ambiguous. There are 12 residues in the CDR3. CDR1 SNHLY and CDR2 FYNNEI come from the germline V gene. V shed 3 bases and J shed 3 bases, with 6 bases lying between them. CDR3 loop: CASSDEVYEQYF. In DNA form, the CDR3 reads TGTGCCAGCAGTGATGAGGTCTACGAGCAGTACTTC.

V and J are TRBV20-1 and TRBJ2-3, with 11 bases fitting TRBD1. This CDR3 has 15 residues. In germline, CDR1 is DFQATT, CDR2 SNEGSKA (reference sequence). The V segment lost 3 bases and the J segment 8 bases; nucleotides outside the gene matches: 10. The CDR3 sequence: CSASLGQGAEGTQYF. The CDR3 nucleotides are TGCAGTGCTAGTCTAGGACAGGGGGCGGAGGGTACGCAGTATTTT.

The V and J genes are TRBV4-1 and TRBJ2-7; TRBD2 agrees at 11 bases. The J segment lost 2 bases and the V segment lost 6 bases, leaving 9 bases of the junction unmatched. Germline V gene lookup returns CDR1 MGHRA and CDR2 YSYEKL. This CDR3 region has 16 residues. The CDR3: CASRLEHSGRAYEQYF. CDR3 nucleotide sequence: TGCGCCAGCAGGTTAGAACATAGCGGGAGGGCCTACGAGCAGTACTTC.

The gene calls are TRBV19 and TRBJ1-3; D is perhaps TRBD1 (6 bases). Germline lookup yields CDR1 LNHDA and CDR2 SQIVND (reference sequence). The CDR3 runs to 14 residues. Trimming removed 5 bases at V and 0 bases at J, with 8 bases between. Written as DNA, the CDR3 is TGTGCCAGTAGTGGACAGTTCTCTGGAAACACCATATATTTT. This codes for CASSGQFSGNTIYF. Supplemented by reference TRBV19 and TRBJ1-3, the full variable domain reads DGGITQSPKYLFRKEGQNVTLSCEQNLNHDAMYWYRQDPGQGLRLIYYSQIVNDFQKGDIAEGYSVSREKKESFPLTVTSAQKNPTAFYLCASSGQFSGNTIYFGEGSWLTVV.

The chain carries TRBV6-2 or TRBV6-3 and TRBJ2-2; 9 bases align to TRBD2. V gave up 0 bases and J gave up 0 bases; unmatched junction bases: 5. This CDR3 is built from 18 residues. CDR1 and CDR2 (germline): MNHEY, SVGEGT. CDR3 amino acids: CASSYSPSGVANTGELFF. The CDR3 DNA reads as TGTGCCAGCAGTTACTCGCCTAGCGGGGTAGCGAACACCGGGGAGCTGTTTTTT.